Below, one T cell receptor beta chain is given with its context. What it binds is unknown. Assays captured 90,000 or so TCR templates per sample. Produced via immunoSEQ multiplex PCR; TCRdb's table is partial and in-frame only. The sample has about 100,000 clones, approximately 91% seen once. The data are from a study of siplizumab effects on memory and regulatory T cells. General study results and limits: Roughly 75-95% of dividing CD4+ or CD8+ clones were without an attributable naive or memory phenotype. A small minority of alloreactive clones were mapped to unstimulated subsets. The authors did not confirm suppressive function in proliferating Tregs from siplizumab cultures.

Sequencing was done on a sample of CD4+ T cells sorted from blood. This receptor was identified in a human donor in good health. Some clones in this sample may be carry-over from other donors' samples.

CDR3 bases: TGTGCCAGTGGAATGGGGGCTGGACAGCCCCAGCATTTT. This gives the protein CASGMGAGQPQHF. This rearrangement joins TRBV19 to TRBJ1-5; a weak D match, TRBD1 (6 bases). Trimming shortened V by 8 bases and J by 7 bases, and 15 bases separated the two germline ends. The CDR3 contains 13 residues. The germline CDR1 and CDR2 sequences are LNHDA and SQIVND (reference sequence).